This TCR beta chain is from a study of vaccination effects on CD4 cells after COVID-19. The germline V gene has CDR1 KGHSH and CDR2 LQKENI. This CDR3 is 15 amino acids long. After removal of 6 bases from V and 1 base from J, the junction contained 3 bases not matched to a gene. About this clone itself: Antigen specificity is unknown.

Ahead of sequencing, the ViraFEST assay grew antigen-specific CD4+ T cells using viral peptide pools. The culture ran for about 10 days, and then CD4+ T cells were isolated. TCRdb's table, derived via immunoSEQ multiplex PCR, lists solely in-frame clones and lacks some. The sample records fewer than 65,000 clones, more than 80% being singletons. The study's findings and limits: Clones from infection and from vaccination both contracted markedly late after vaccination.

The sample in question was CD4+ T cells from PBMCs cultured with HCoV-229E spike peptides, obtained before COVID-19 vaccination. The rearrangement uses TRBV18 and TRBJ2-2; 9 nucleotides line up with TRBD1. The TCR was taken from a human donor who received a COVID-19 vaccine. Here the CDR3 reads CASSSGQGNTGELFF. The CDR3 DNA follows: TGTGCCAGCTCCTCGGGACAGGGGAACACCGGGGAGCTGTTTTTT.